Below are 21 T cell receptor beta chains sequenced from a single sample in a study of regulatory T cells in long-lasting Graves disease. The TCR beta library used iRepertoire HTBI primers with Arm-PCR amplification of CDR3. TCRdb independently ran MiXCR on the multiplex PCR reads; one entry per CDR3 protein. The sample lists 350,000 to 450,000 distinct CDR3 sequences; around a fifth were seen once. Time point noted: persistent/refractory GD, antithyroid drugs over 5 years with positive TRAb. Extracted PBMC RNA gave rise to the TCR library. Sequenced here: peripheral blood mononuclear cells (PBMCs), sampled when the disease was refractory, from a patient treated with antithyroid drugs. Receptors were obtained from a female donor with Graves disease.

J is TRBJ2-7 and V is TRBV3-1; TRBD1 agrees at 9 bases. The CDR3 has 15 residues. In germline, CDR1 is LGHDT, CDR2 YNNKEL (reference sequence). The junction had 10 bases not matched to a gene; V was cut back by 4 bases and J by 6 bases. DNA for the CDR3: TGTGCCAGCAGCCCGGGACAGGGAATTATTCGCGAGCAGTACTTC. This encodes CASSPGQGIIREQYF.

This clonotype was counted ten times or more. The gene calls are TRBV6-1 and TRBJ2-5; 9 bases are a match to TRBD2. The V gene end was trimmed by 6 bases and the J gene end by 5 bases; junction bases not matched to a gene: 10. Looked up from germline, CDR1 is MNHNS and CDR2 is SASEGT. The CDR3 totals 15 residues. The CDR3 loop is CASSPGTSNAETQYF. The CDR3 DNA sequence: TGTGCCAGCAGCCCCGGGACTAGCAACGCCGAGACCCAGTACTTC.

Note on this clonotype: A much more abundant neighbour one base away suggests this may be a read error. The genes are TRBV10-2 and TRBJ2-7, with 8 positions matching TRBD2. CDR1 and CDR2 from the germline V gene are WSHSY and SAAADI. CDR3 length: 16 residues. Unmatched junction bases numbered 7, after V lost 3 bases and J lost 0 bases. The CDR3 region has the DNA TGCGCCAGCAGTGAAATGGCCAGCGGGAGCTCCTACGAGCAGTACTTC. Amino acid sequence: CASSEMASGSSYEQYF.

CDR3: CSARVDTGVNEQFF. DNA for the CDR3: TGCAGTGCTAGAGTGGATACAGGGGTCAATGAGCAGTTCTTC. The rearrangement joins TRBV20-1 to TRBJ2-5; 7 nucleotides align to TRBD1. The J call is doubtful: the DNA matches TRBJ2-1 better. The CDR3 contains 14 residues. The V gene's germline CDR1 is DFQATT and CDR2 SNEGSKA (reference sequence).

On this clonotype itself: A read error may explain this, as a much larger clone is one base away. The chain is built from TRBV29-1 and TRBJ1-2, with 10 bases that match TRBD1. This CDR3 region has 12 residues. Germline loops: CDR1 SQVTM, CDR2 ANQGSEA. CDR3 nucleotides: TGCGGCGTGACAGGGGGCAACTATGGCTACACCTTC. It encodes CGVTGGNYGYTF.

This clonotype was observed a handful of times. The rearrangement joins TRBV20-1 to TRBJ2-1; 10 nucleotides align to TRBD2. The germline CDR1 and CDR2 sequences are DFQATT and SNEGSKA (reference sequence). The CDR3 sequence is 15 residues long. The junction had 5 bases not matched to a gene; V was cut back by 2 bases and J by 4 bases. DNA for the CDR3: TGCAGTGCTAGATCGAGGACTAGCGGTTACAATGAGCAGTTCTTC. Encoded protein: CSARSRTSGYNEQFF.

A remark on this clonotype: A much larger clone is a single base away; this may be a read error. V and J are TRBV2 and TRBJ2-7; tentative D call: TRBD1 (5 bases). Germline CDR1 and CDR2: SNHLY and FYNNEI. The CDR3 is 12 amino acids. Deletions cut 11 bases from V and 3 bases from J, with 14 bases between. CDR3 amino acids: CAGMNRHYEQYF. CDR3 DNA: TGTGCCGGCATGAACAGGCACTACGAGCAGTACTTC.

For this clonotype: A much larger clone lies a single base off, so this may be a read error. CDR3 residues: CASRLESLTEAFF. The CDR3 region has the DNA TGTGCCAGCAGGCTCGAGAGTCTCACTGAAGCTTTCTTT. The gene calls are TRBV5-5 and TRBJ1-1; D gene uncertain. The CDR3 is 13 amino acids. Germline values: CDR1 SGHKS, CDR2 YYEKEE (reference sequence). V lost 5 bases to trimming and J lost 4 bases, with 12 bases between them.

This clonotype was found a few times. The J gene is TRBJ2-7, the V gene TRBV10-1, with a possible D match to TRBD2 (5 bases). Germline loops: CDR1 WNHNN, CDR2 SYGVQD (reference sequence). The CDR3 has 14 residues. V lost 4 bases, J lost 3 bases, and 13 bases lay in between. CDR3 sequence (DNA): TGCGCCAGCAGTGTTAGGATAGGACTCTACGAGCAGTACTTC. It is translated as CASSVRIGLYEQYF.

Only a few counts were recorded for this clonotype. The rearrangement uses TRBV7-7 and TRBJ2-2; D uncertain. This CDR3 comprises 16 residues. The germline V gene has CDR1 SSHAT and CDR2 FNYEAQ (reference sequence). V lost 5 bases and J 3 bases, leaving 16 bases between the germline ends. For the CDR3, the DNA is TGTGCCAGCAGCCCTCAGGCCCTGACGGACACCGGGGAGCTGTTTTTT. Protein sequence: CASSPQALTDTGELFF.

Ten or more counts support this clonotype. V usage is TRBV19 and J usage is TRBJ2-5, with TRBD2 matching over 9 bases. The trim removed 6 bases at V and 2 bases at J, leaving 4 bases unmatched. Germline V gene sequence: CDR1 LNHDA, CDR2 SQIVND (reference sequence). The CDR3 length is 14 residues. The DNA for the CDR3 is TGTGCCAGTAGGGGAAGCGGGAGGCAAGAGACCCAGTACTTC. It yields the protein CASRGSGRQETQYF. The entire variable domain, with the rest obtained from reference TRBV19 and TRBJ2-5, is as follows: DGGITQSPKYLFRKEGQNVTLSCEQNLNHDAMYWYRQDPGQGLRLIYYSQIVNDFQKGDIAEGYSVSREKKESFPLTVTSAQKNPTAFYLCASRGSGRQETQYFGPGTRLLVL.

This clonotype was observed a handful of times. The rearrangement uses TRBV7-9 and TRBJ2-7; D ambiguous. The V gene's germline CDR1 is SEHNR and CDR2 FQNEAQ (reference sequence). V lost 3 bases and J 2 bases, leaving 11 bases between the germline ends. The CDR3 length is 14 residues. CDR3 region: CASSLSERTYEQYF. The CDR3 region has the DNA TGTGCCAGCAGCTTGTCCGAAAGGACCTACGAGCAGTACTTC.

This clonotype was seen repeatedly, ten times or more. The chain couples TRBV7-2 to TRBJ2-7; D call uncertain. This CDR3 has 12 residues. V was clipped by 1 base and J by 6 bases, with 7 bases between them. Germline V lookup: CDR1 SGHTA, CDR2 FQGNSA. CDR3 DNA: TGTGCCAGCAGCTTAGAGGCGACCGAGCAGTACTTC. Translating it yields CASSLEATEQYF.

This clonotype occurred many times. The genes are TRBV10-3 and TRBJ1-1, with D possibly being TRBD1 (6 bases). The germline V gene encodes CDR1 ENHRY and CDR2 SYGVKD. The CDR3 runs to 13 residues. Trimming took 7 bases from V and 5 from J, leaving 14 bases between them. Written as DNA, the CDR3 is TGTGCCATCACCACGACAGGATCGACTGAAGCTTTCTTT. This codes for CAITTTGSTEAFF.

This clonotype was found many times. The chain has TRBV18 and TRBJ2-7; the D is unclear. Germline CDR1 is KGHSH and CDR2 is LQKENI. Trimming removed 0 bases from V and 6 bases from J, with 9 bases in between. The CDR3 length is 13 residues. The CDR3 DNA sequence: TGTGCCAGCTCACCACCGATTGGCTCCGAGCAGTACTTC. It is translated as CASSPPIGSEQYF.

The sample holds a few counts of this clonotype. This chain links TRBV6-5 with TRBJ1-2; tentative D call: TRBD1 (5 bases). Germline assignment: CDR1 MNHEY and CDR2 SVGAGI. This CDR3 contains 15 residues. The V end lost 2 bases, the J end lost 6 bases, and 16 bases lay between the germline ends. The CDR3 DNA reads TGTGCCAGCAGTTACGACTTGTTAGGGGTTGATGGCTACACCTTC. It specifies CASSYDLLGVDGYTF.

This clonotype was seen many times. The V gene is TRBV19, the J gene TRBJ2-2; D ambiguous. Trimming took 4 bases from V and 4 from J, leaving 10 bases between them. The CDR3 consists of 14 residues. The germline V gene encodes CDR1 LNHDA and CDR2 SQIVND (reference sequence). The CDR3 region is CASSSRAATGELFF. Here the CDR3 DNA reads TGTGCCAGTAGTAGCCGGGCCGCCACCGGGGAGCTGTTTTTT.

This clonotype has a handful of counts. The chain carries TRBV6-5 and TRBJ2-7; TRBD2 matches at 10 bases. The CDR3 is made up of 14 amino acids. The V and J ends lost 4 bases and 5 bases, in that order; junction bases with no gene match: 5. Germline-derived CDR1 and CDR2 are MNHEY and SVGAGI. In nucleotides, the CDR3 is TGTGCCAGCAGTTCCGCTAGCGGGAGCGACGAGCAGTACTTC. Its protein product is CASSSASGSDEQYF.

J is TRBJ2-7 and V is TRBV15, with D perhaps TRBD2 (6 bases). The ends were cut back, 2 bases at V and 1 base at J, with 15 bases in the middle. Germline V gives CDR1 LNHNV, CDR2 YYDKDF (reference sequence). The CDR3 length is 16 residues. CDR3 in DNA: TGTGCCACCAGCAGATCGAGTTGGAGGGATTCCTACGAGCAGTACTTC. This gives the protein CATSRSSWRDSYEQYF.

The chain carries TRBV4-1 and TRBJ1-4, with a possible D match to TRBD1 (6 bases). The CDR3 is made up of 13 amino acids. Germline CDR1 is MGHRA and CDR2 is YSYEKL. With 3 bases removed from V and 7 bases from J, the gap between germline ends came to 9 bases. CDR3 sequence (DNA): TGCGCCAGCAGCCAGGGGGCCGGTGAAAAACTGTTTTTT. Protein: CASSQGAGEKLFF.

Only a few counts were recorded for this clonotype. V is TRBV10-2 and J is TRBJ2-2; D is unresolved. The CDR3 covers 14 residues. The V end lost 5 bases, the J end lost 2 bases, and 9 bases lay between the germline ends. Germline CDR1 and CDR2: WSHSY and SAAADI. CDR3 nucleotides: TGCGCCAGCAGTTCCTGGGGTAACACCGGGGAGCTGTTTTTT. This sequence encodes CASSSWGNTGELFF.